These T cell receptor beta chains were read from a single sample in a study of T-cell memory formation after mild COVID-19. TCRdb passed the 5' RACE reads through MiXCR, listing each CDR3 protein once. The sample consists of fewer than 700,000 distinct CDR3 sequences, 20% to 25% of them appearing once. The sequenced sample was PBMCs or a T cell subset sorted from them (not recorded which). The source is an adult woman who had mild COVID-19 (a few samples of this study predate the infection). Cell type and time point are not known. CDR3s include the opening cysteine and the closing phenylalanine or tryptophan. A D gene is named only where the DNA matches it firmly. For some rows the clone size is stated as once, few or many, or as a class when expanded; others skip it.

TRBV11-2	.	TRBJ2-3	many	TGTGCCAGCATACAGCGGGGCCAGGGGGGTACGCAGTATTTT	CASIQRGQGGTQYF
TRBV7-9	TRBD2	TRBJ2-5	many	TGTGCCAGCACCCTGTCCTCGGGACTAGCGGGGGAGACCCAGTACTTC	CASTLSSGLAGETQYF
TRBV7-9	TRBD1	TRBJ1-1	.	TGTGCCAGCAGCACCAGGACAGGCCCGAACACTGAAGCTTTCTTT	CASSTRTGPNTEAFF
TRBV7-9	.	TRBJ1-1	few	TGTGCCTTGATTCGGCGGGAGGGCGGTTATGACACTGAAGCTTTCTTT	CALIRREGGYDTEAFF
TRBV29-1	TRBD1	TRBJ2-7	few	TGCAGCGTTGAAAACACAGGGGGATCCTACGAGCAGTACTTC	CSVENTGGSYEQYF
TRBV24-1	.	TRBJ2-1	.	TGTGCCACCAGTGACCCGGCACTAGTCTCCTACAATGAGCAGTTCTTC	CATSDPALVSYNEQFF
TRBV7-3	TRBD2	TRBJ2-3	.	TGTGCCAGCAGCTTATTGGCGGGAGTTACAGATATGCAGTATTTT	CASSLLAGVTDMQYF
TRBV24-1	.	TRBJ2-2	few	TGTGCCACCAGTGACCCCCAACAGGGTCAGGTTCGTACCGGGGAGCTGTTTTTT	CATSDPQQGQVRTGELFF
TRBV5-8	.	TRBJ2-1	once	TGTGCTGGACTAAAGGTGGGGGCAGGGTATGATGAGCAGTTCTTC	CAGLKVGAGYDEQFF
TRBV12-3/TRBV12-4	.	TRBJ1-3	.	TGTGCCAGCAGCCTGAGGTGGGACACCATATATTTT	CASSLRWDTIYF
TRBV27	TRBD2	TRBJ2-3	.	TGTGCCAGCAGTCGCTTAGGTGCGGGAGCGTTAACAGATACGCAGTATTTT	CASSRLGAGALTDTQYF
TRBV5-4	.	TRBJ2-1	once	TGTGCCAGCAGCCCGGGGGCTACAGGCAATGAGCAGTTCTTC	CASSPGATGNEQFF
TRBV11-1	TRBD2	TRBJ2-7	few	TGTGCCAGCAGCTCCCCGACTAGCGGGAGGGACTACGAGCAGTACTTC	CASSSPTSGRDYEQYF
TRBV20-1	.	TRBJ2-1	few	TGCAGGGCTCGCCCCGCCAATAATGAGCAGTTCTTC	CRARPANNEQFF
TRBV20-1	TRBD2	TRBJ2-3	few	TGCAGTGCGGGGACTAGCGGGGGTCTGGGCTCAGATACGCAGTATTTT	CSAGTSGGLGSDTQYF
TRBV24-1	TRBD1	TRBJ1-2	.	TGTGCCACCAGTGATATGCAGGGGGCCCCAGAAGGCTACACCTTC	CATSDMQGAPEGYTF
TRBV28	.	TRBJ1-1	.	TGTGCCATCAAGGGTAGGGGGAGGAACACTGAAGCTTTCTTT	CAIKGRGRNTEAFF
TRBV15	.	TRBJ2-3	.	TGTGCCACCAGCAGAGTTGCGTACAACCCAAGCACAGATACGCAGTATTTT	CATSRVAYNPSTDTQYF
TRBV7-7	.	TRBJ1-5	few	TGTGCCAGCCTTACAGGGCCAAGTCAGCCCCAGCATTTT	CASLTGPSQPQHF
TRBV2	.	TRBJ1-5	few	TGTGCCAGCAGGGACCCCCTTGGAAATCAGCCCCAGCATTTT	CASRDPLGNQPQHF
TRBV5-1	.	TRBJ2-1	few	TGCGCCAGCAGCCCCGACCAGGGCTGGGAGCAGTTCTTC	CASSPDQGWEQFF
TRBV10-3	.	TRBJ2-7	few	TGTGCCATCAGTGACCATAGCGGAGTTTACGAGCAGTACTTC	CAISDHSGVYEQYF
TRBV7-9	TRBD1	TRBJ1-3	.	TGTGCCAGCAGCCCACTGACAGGGCCTGGAAACACCATATATTTT	CASSPLTGPGNTIYF
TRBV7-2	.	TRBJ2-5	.	TGTGCCAGCAGCTTAGCTGGAACCTACCAAGAGACCCAGTACTTC	CASSLAGTYQETQYF
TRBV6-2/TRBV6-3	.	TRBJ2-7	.	TGTGCCAGCAGTTACCATGCGGCGGTCGGCTACGAGCAGTACTTC	CASSYHAAVGYEQYF
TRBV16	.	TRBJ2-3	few	TGTGCCAGCAGCCAATCTCTGGGGGCCTCATACACAGATACGCAGTATTTT	CASSQSLGASYTDTQYF
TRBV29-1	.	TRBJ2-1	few	TGCAGCGGCCGTATGGGCCTGTACAATGAGCAGTTCTTC	CSGRMGLYNEQFF
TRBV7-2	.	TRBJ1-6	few	TGTGCCAGCAGCTTGAGAGGAGCGACCCGGGGGTCACCCCTCCACTTT	CASSLRGATRGSPLHF
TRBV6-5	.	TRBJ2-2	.	TGTGCCAGCAGTCTAGAAGGGGGGCTGACCGGGGAGCTGTTTTTT	CASSLEGGLTGELFF
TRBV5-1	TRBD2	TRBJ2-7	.	TGCGCCAGCAGCTTGGGGCTAGCGGGAGATGTGTACGAGCAGTACTTC	CASSLGLAGDVYEQYF
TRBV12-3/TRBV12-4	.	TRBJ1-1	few	TGTGCCAGCAGTATCCACAGGAGGCTGAACACTGAAGCTTTCTTT	CASSIHRRLNTEAFF
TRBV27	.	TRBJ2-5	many	TGTGCCAGCAGTTTATACGGCCAGGCCCAAGAGACCCAGTACTTC	CASSLYGQAQETQYF
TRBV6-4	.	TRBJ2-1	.	TGTGCCAGCAGTGACGGGCAGGGGCCTGAGCAGTTCTTC	CASSDGQGPEQFF
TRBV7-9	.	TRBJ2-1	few	TGTGCCAGTTGGCCGGGACTCGACAACAATGAGCAGTTCTTC	CASWPGLDNNEQFF
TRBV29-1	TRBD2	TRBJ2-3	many	TGCAGCGCCGGGGGAGGGCCCTCAGATACGCAGTATTTT	CSAGGGPSDTQYF
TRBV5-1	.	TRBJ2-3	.	TGCGCCAGCAGCTTGGTCCCTCGGGGCCCGGATACGCAGTATTTT	CASSLVPRGPDTQYF
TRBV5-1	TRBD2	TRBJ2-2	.	TGCGCCAGCAGCTCAAGGACTAGCGGGAGGGCCAGCACCGGGGAGCTGTTTTTT	CASSSRTSGRASTGELFF
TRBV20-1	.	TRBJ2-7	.	TGCAGTGCTAGGGGGGCGGGACTTCCCTACGAGCAGTACTTC	CSARGAGLPYEQYF
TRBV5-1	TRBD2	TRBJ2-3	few	TGCGCCAGCAGCCCGCCGGGCGGGGGGGCCGTAGATACGCAGTATTTT	CASSPPGGGAVDTQYF
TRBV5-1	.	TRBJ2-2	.	TGCGCCAGCAGCTTGGATGCGGGGGCTAACACCGGGGAGCTGTTTTTT	CASSLDAGANTGELFF
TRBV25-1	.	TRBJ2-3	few	TGTGCCAGCAGTGACCCCAAGAGTCCGACAGATACGCAGTATTTT	CASSDPKSPTDTQYF
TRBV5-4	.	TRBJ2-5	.	TGTGCCAGCAGCTTGGAGGCAGGGCGGAAGGAGACCCAGTACTTC	CASSLEAGRKETQYF
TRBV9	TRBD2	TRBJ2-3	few	TGTGCCAGCAGCGTAGCTTACGCGGGGGGGCCTGGAGATACGCAGTATTTT	CASSVAYAGGPGDTQYF
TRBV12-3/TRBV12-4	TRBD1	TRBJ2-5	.	TGTGCCAGCAGGACAGGGAGAGAGACCCAGTACTTC	CASRTGRETQYF
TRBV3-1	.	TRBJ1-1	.	TGTGCCAGCAGCTCGGACAGCAAAGCTTTCTTT	CASSSDSKAFF
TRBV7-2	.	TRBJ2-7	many	TGTGCCAGCAGCTTCTCCTACGAGCAGTACTTC	CASSFSYEQYF
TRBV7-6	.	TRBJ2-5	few	TGTGCCAGCAGCTCCTTACCCCAAGAGACCCAGTACTTC	CASSSLPQETQYF